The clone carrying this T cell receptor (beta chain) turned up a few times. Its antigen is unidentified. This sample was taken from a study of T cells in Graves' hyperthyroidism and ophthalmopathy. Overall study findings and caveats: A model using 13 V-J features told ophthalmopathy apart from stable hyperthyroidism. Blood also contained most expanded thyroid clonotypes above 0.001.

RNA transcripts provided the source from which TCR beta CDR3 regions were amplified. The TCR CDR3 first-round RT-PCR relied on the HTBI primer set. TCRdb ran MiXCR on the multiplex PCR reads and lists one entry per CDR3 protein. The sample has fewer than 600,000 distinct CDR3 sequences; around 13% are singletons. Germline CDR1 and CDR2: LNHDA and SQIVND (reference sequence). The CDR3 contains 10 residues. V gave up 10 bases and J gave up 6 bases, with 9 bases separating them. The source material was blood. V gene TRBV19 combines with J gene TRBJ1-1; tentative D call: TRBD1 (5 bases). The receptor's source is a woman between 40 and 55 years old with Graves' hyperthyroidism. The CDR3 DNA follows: TGTGCCACTGGGGGAGCTGAAGCTTTCTTT. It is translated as CATGGAEAFF.